The 3 T cell receptor beta chains below come from one sample, sequenced in a study of post-analysis software for immune sequencing data. Regarding the study as a whole: About five TRBV segments (TRBV5-6, TRBV5-1 and TRBV20-1 among them) occurred more frequently in patients than in controls.

Researchers reported that TCR beta cDNA libraries carried unique molecular identifiers. TCRdb reanalysed the PCR reads using MiXCR and keeps one entry per CDR3 protein. The sample contains hundreds of thousands of distinct CDR3 sequences, about 60% of which appear only once. No antigens are known for them. Sequencing used blood. The source of these receptors is a girl aged 2 to 10 with multiple sclerosis.

This clonotype was picked up a small number of times. The chain couples TRBV6-5 to TRBJ2-4; D possibly matches TRBD1 or TRBD2 (6 bases each). This CDR3 has 14 residues. V shed 2 bases and J shed 2 bases, with 7 bases lying between them. Germline lookup yields CDR1 MNHEY and CDR2 SVGAGI. The CDR3 sequence is CASSYGGPKNIQYF. The CDR3, as DNA: TGTGCCAGCAGTTACGGGGGGCCCAAAAACATTCAGTACTTC.

This clonotype has only one observation. The chain is built from TRBV24-1 and TRBJ1-1; the match to TRBD1 covers 7 bases. The V segment lost 8 bases and the J segment 3 bases; nucleotides outside the gene matches: 5. Germline CDR1 reads KGHDR; CDR2 reads SFDVKD. This CDR3 comprises 13 residues. As DNA, the CDR3 is TGTGCCACCAAGGGGGCGGATCACACTGAAGCTTTCTTT. Translated: CATKGADHTEAFF.

V gene TRBV12-3 or TRBV12-4 combines with J gene TRBJ1-3; 7 bases align to TRBD1. The CDR3 consists of 14 residues. V trimming: 5 bases; J trimming: 4 bases; junction bases outside the gene matches: 5. The CDR3 DNA sequence: TGTGCCAGCAGTCAAAGGGGGCCCGGAAACACCATATATTTT. Its protein is CASSQRGPGNTIYF.